The 10 T cell receptor beta chains presented below share a single source sample, sequenced in a study of Graves' ophthalmopathy and Graves' hyperthyroidism. Amplification from RNA transcripts yielded the TCR beta CDR3 regions. First-round RT-PCR used HTBI primers; second-round multiplex PCR followed. TCRdb reprocessed the multiplex PCR reads via MiXCR and lists one record per CDR3 protein. The data hold almost 750,000 distinct CDR3 sequences, with roughly 40% observed a single time. What was sequenced was peripheral blood. The receptors derive from an adult man with Graves' ophthalmopathy.

In this sample, this clonotype turned up once. This chain connects TRBV20-1 to TRBJ1-5, with D possibly matching TRBD1 (6 bases). From germline, CDR1 is DFQATT and CDR2 SNEGSKA (reference sequence). V lost 4 bases, J lost 0 bases, and 19 bases lay in between. The CDR3 covers 17 residues. The CDR3: CSAKGLIGTTSNQPQHF. CDR3 DNA sequence: TGCAGTGCTAAAGGACTAATCGGGACAACTAGCAATCAGCCCCAGCATTTT.

This sequence joins TRBV7-9 and TRBJ2-2; 10 bases are shared with TRBD2. Trimming removed 6 bases from V and 3 bases from J; junction bases left unmatched: 7. This CDR3 region has 16 residues. Germline V gene lookup returns CDR1 SEHNR and CDR2 FQNEAQ (reference sequence). The CDR3 DNA sequence: TGTGCCAGCAGGACAACTAGCGGGATTGACACCGGGGAGCTGTTTTTT. Translated, it gives CASRTTSGIDTGELFF.

V is TRBV29-1 and J is TRBJ2-5; 8 bases are a match to TRBD1. V was pared by 7 bases and J by 5 bases, with 12 bases of the junction left unmatched. CDR3 length: 14 amino acids. Germline CDR1 and CDR2: SQVTM and ANQGSEA. CDR3: CSATDRGPGETQYF. The DNA of the CDR3 is TGCAGCGCTACCGACAGGGGACCTGGGGAGACCCAGTACTTC.

The chain combines TRBV5-1 with TRBJ1-4; tentatively, D is TRBD1 (6 bases). Germline V gene sequence: CDR1 SGHRS, CDR2 YFSETQ. Trimming stripped 3 bases from V and 7 bases from J, with 16 bases between. The CDR3 spans 15 residues. CDR3 in DNA: TGCGCCAGCAGCTCAGAACTACAGGGTGTTGAAAAACTGTTTTTT. As protein: CASSSELQGVEKLFF.

This clonotype was recorded many times. The chain recombines TRBV7-2 with TRBJ1-2, with 11 positions matching TRBD1. CDR3 size: 14 residues. After removal of 5 bases from V and 7 bases from J, the junction contained 6 bases not matched to a gene. Per the germline V gene, CDR1 is SGHTA and CDR2 is FQGNSA. The CDR3 loop reads CASSLSDRGPGYTF. CDR3 sequence (DNA): TGTGCCAGCAGCCTGTCGGACAGGGGGCCTGGCTACACCTTC.

This clonotype was recorded many times. The rearrangement links TRBV29-1 to TRBJ2-7; 9 nucleotides line up with TRBD1. The trim removed 6 bases at V and 2 bases at J, leaving 11 bases unmatched. CDR1 and CDR2 (germline): SQVTM, ANQGSEA. The CDR3 runs 15 residues. CDR3: CSVNGGGQGTYEQYF. The CDR3 DNA reads TGCAGCGTCAATGGGGGGGGACAGGGCACCTACGAGCAGTACTTC.

The chain has TRBV5-1 and TRBJ2-7; the D is unclear. Germline V CDR1 and CDR2: SGHRS, YFSETQ. V was cut by 0 bases and J by 0 bases, with 10 bases left in between. This CDR3 contains 15 residues. As DNA, the CDR3 is TGCGCCAGCAGCTTGGTGGGCACCAACTCCTACGAGCAGTACTTC. Encoded protein: CASSLVGTNSYEQYF.

This clonotype was observed once. This may be a read error, as it is one base from a much larger clone. The V and J genes are TRBV10-3 and TRBJ1-4; D possibly corresponds to TRBD1 (6 bases). This CDR3 contains 13 residues. V was cut by 10 bases and J by 7 bases, with 16 bases left in between. The germline V gene encodes CDR1 ENHRY and CDR2 SYGVKD. CDR3 amino acids: CASSWTDSEKLFF. The CDR3 DNA sequence: TGTGCCAGCAGCTGGACAGATAGTGAAAAACTGTTTTTT.

This clonotype was observed many times. The genes are TRBV13 and TRBJ1-6; D uncertain. V lost 5 bases and J 7 bases, leaving 15 bases between the germline ends. The CDR3 spans 15 residues. CDR1 and CDR2 from the germline V gene are PRHDT and FYEKMQ (reference sequence). The CDR3: CASSKGRTGNSPLHF. The CDR3 nucleotides read TGTGCCAGCAGCAAGGGCCGCACTGGGAATTCACCCCTCCACTTT. The entire variable domain, with the rest obtained from reference TRBV13 and TRBJ1-6, is as follows: AAGVIQSPRHLIKEKRETATLKCYPIPRHDTVYWYQQGPGQDPQFLISFYEKMQSDKGSIPDRFSAQQFSDYHSELNMSSLELGDSALYFCASSKGRTGNSPLHFGNGTRLTVT.

This clonotype was observed once. The chain employs TRBV25-1 and TRBJ2-2; 8 nucleotides line up with TRBD1. V dropped 7 bases and J dropped 6; count of bases not matched to a gene: 10. Germline V CDR1 and CDR2: MGHDK, SYGVNS. The CDR3 has 15 amino acids. The CDR3 bases are TGTGCCAGCACCCAGCGGACAGGGTACGCCGGGGAGCTGTTTTTT. It translates to CASTQRTGYAGELFF.